The rows below give T cell receptor beta chains drawn from one sample of a study of blood T cell repertoires in COVID-19. Here immunoSEQ multiplex PCR was the method, and the copy in TCRdb shows in-frame clones only, minus some. This sample yields approximately 210,000 clones, of which approximately 91% are seen a single time; about 6.8% belongs to the top ten. Sequences were obtained from peripheral blood. These receptors came from a woman between 40 and 55 years old who had recovered from COVID-19. The CDR3 runs from the conserved cysteine through the conserved F or W. Fields, in order: CDR3 protein, J gene, V gene.

CDR3aa: CASSNPVGGEQYF
j_gene: TRBJ2-7
v_gene: TRBV21-1

CDR3aa: CAWSGGTTNNEQFF
j_gene: TRBJ2-1
v_gene: TRBV30

CDR3aa: CASSPGTEKFF
j_gene: TRBJ1-4
v_gene: TRBV28

CDR3aa: CASIHRDSVMNTEAFF
j_gene: TRBJ1-1
v_gene: TRBV6-4

CDR3aa: CASSLGDRPITEAFF
j_gene: TRBJ1-1
v_gene: TRBV27

CDR3aa: CASSIFSYTDTQYF
j_gene: TRBJ2-3
v_gene: TRBV19

CDR3aa: CASSLETLGNTIYF
j_gene: TRBJ1-3
v_gene: TRBV5-1

CDR3aa: CAWETGTGNTIYF
j_gene: TRBJ1-3
v_gene: TRBV30

CDR3aa: CASSSGQGYSNQPQHF
j_gene: TRBJ1-5
v_gene: TRBV28

CDR3aa: CASSGTAGTSNLNEQFF
j_gene: TRBJ2-1
v_gene: TRBV6-1

CDR3aa: CASSRGDNTEAFF
j_gene: TRBJ1-1
v_gene: TRBV18

CDR3aa: CASNPTGGEQYF
j_gene: TRBJ2-7
v_gene: TRBV5-5

CDR3aa: CASKVGSNSPLHF
j_gene: TRBJ1-6
v_gene: TRBV19

CDR3aa: CASSSVAGGTYEQYF
j_gene: TRBJ2-7
v_gene: TRBV7-9

CDR3aa: CASSQVSEVAGVGGLGEQFF
j_gene: TRBJ2-1
v_gene: TRBV4-1

CDR3aa: CARSAGFDSPLHF
j_gene: TRBJ1-6
v_gene: TRBV2

CDR3aa: CAWSESQQGNTEAFF
j_gene: TRBJ1-1
v_gene: TRBV30